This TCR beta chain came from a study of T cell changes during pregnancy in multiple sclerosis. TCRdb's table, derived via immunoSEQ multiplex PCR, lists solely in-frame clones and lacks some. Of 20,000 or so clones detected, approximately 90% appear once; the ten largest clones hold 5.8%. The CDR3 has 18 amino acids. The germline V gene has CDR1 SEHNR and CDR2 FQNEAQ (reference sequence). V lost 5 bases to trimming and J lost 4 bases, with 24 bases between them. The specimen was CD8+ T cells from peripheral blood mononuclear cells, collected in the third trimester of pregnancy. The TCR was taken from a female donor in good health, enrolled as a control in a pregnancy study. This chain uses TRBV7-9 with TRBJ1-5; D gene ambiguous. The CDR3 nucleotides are TGTGCCAGCAGCCCTGGGTCCGGGGAGAGGATGGGGAATCAGCCCCAGCATTTT. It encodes CASSPGSGERMGNQPQHF.